A single sample gave rise to the 16 T cell receptor beta chains below, sequenced in a study of T cells after posttransplantation cyclophosphamide. Libraries were prepared by immunoSEQ multiplex PCR; TCRdb keeps only in-frame clonotypes and omits some of them. The sample includes about 5,400 clones, none of them occurring once. Cyclophosphamide on days +3 and +4 followed busulfan-fludarabine conditioning and a marrow graft. This material consisted of PBMCs, taken around 350 days after allogeneic stem cell transplant with posttransplant cyclophosphamide. The origin of the receptors is a male patient between 60 and 69 years old who received an allogeneic stem cell transplant from a related donor, was CMV-positive, and had acute GVHD only. Part of the T cells may come from the graft donor.

At least ten counts were recorded for this clone. The V and J genes are TRBV11-2 and TRBJ2-1; 10 nucleotides agree with TRBD1. The germline gives CDR1 SGHAT, CDR2 FQNNGV. The CDR3 spans 15 residues. J was trimmed by 2 bases and V by 5 bases; bases with no gene match: 3. The CDR3 loop is CASSRDRGPYNEQFF. CDR3 DNA: TGTGCCAGCAGCCGCGACAGGGGGCCCTACAATGAGCAGTTCTTC. Looking up the rest from reference TRBV11-2 and TRBJ2-1 gives the full variable domain: EAGVAQSPRYKIIEKRQSVAFWCNPISGHATLYWYQQILGQGPKLLIQFQNNGVVDDSQLPKDRFSAERLKGVDSTLKIQPAKLEDSAVYLCASSRDRGPYNEQFFGPGTRLTVL.

This clone appeared many times. The chain has TRBV5-4 and TRBJ2-7; 8 nucleotides agree with TRBD1. CDR1 and CDR2 from the germline V gene are SGHNT and YYREEE (reference sequence). The CDR3 is 15 amino acids. After removal of 4 bases from V and 2 bases from J, the junction contained 8 bases not matched to a gene. As DNA, the CDR3 is TGTGCCAGCAGCGTGGACAGGGTTGGAACCTACGAGCAGTACTTC. It encodes CASSVDRVGTYEQYF. Drawing the rest from reference TRBV5-4 and TRBJ2-7, the complete variable domain is ETGVTQSPTHLIKTRGQQVTLRCSSQSGHNTVSWYQQALGQGPQFIFQYYREEENGRGNFPPRFSGLQFPNYSSELNVNALELDDSALYLCASSVDRVGTYEQYFGPGTRLTVT.

In this sample, this clone turned up many times. This chain joins TRBV7-6 and TRBJ2-1; unclear D gene. The CDR3 length is 12 residues. The germline V and J ends were trimmed by 4 bases and 7 bases, with 8 bases remaining between them. Germline V gene lookup returns CDR1 SGHVS and CDR2 FNYEAQ. In DNA form, the CDR3 reads TGTGCCAGCAGCTCACAGTCGAATGAGCAGTTCTTC. Translating it yields CASSSQSNEQFF.

In its sample, this clone was seen many times. The genes are TRBV11-3 and TRBJ1-4; 9 positions agree with TRBD1. Germline CDR1 and CDR2: SGHNT and YENEEA. This CDR3 spans 16 amino acids. With 5 bases clipped from V and 4 bases from J, the junction kept 8 bases outside the gene matches. Written as DNA, the CDR3 is TGTGCCAGCAGCATCAACCACAGGGGGCTTAATGAAAAACTGTTTTTT. Translated, it gives CASSINHRGLNEKLFF.

This clone was seen at least ten times. V usage is TRBV21-1 and J usage is TRBJ2-3; the D call in the table, TRBD2, was not verified against the DNA. TRBV21-1 is described as a pseudogene. This CDR3 region has 16 residues. CDR3 nucleotide sequence: TGTGCCAGCAGCAAAGACCCTAGCGAGGGCACAGATACGCAGTATTTT. Translation gives CASSKDPSEGTDTQYF.

The sample holds many counts of this clone. V and J are TRBV5-5 and TRBJ2-3; D is uncertain. Trimming stripped 2 bases from V and 0 bases from J, with 7 bases between. Germline loops: CDR1 SGHKS, CDR2 YYEKEE (reference sequence). CDR3 length: 14 amino acids. The CDR3 here is CASSLRSSTDTQYF. CDR3 DNA sequence: TGTGCCAGCAGCTTACGGTCTAGCACAGATACGCAGTATTTT.

This clone has a count of ten or more. The chain recombines TRBV28 with TRBJ2-7; possible D gene TRBD2, 6 bases. The CDR3 is 12 residues long. Germline V gene lookup returns CDR1 MDHEN and CDR2 SYDVKM. Trimming took 6 bases from V and 2 from J, leaving 8 bases between them. DNA of the CDR3: TGTGCCAGCAGCACGGGGGCCTACGAGCAGTACTTC. Its protein product is CASSTGAYEQYF.

This clone was seen more than once but under ten times. The gene calls are TRBV11-1 and TRBJ2-7; TRBD2 might be the D (6 bases). This CDR3 is 14 amino acids long. In germline, CDR1 is SGHAT, CDR2 FQDESV (reference sequence). The V end was cut by 1 base, the J end by 5 bases, with 12 bases between. Here the CDR3 DNA reads TGTGCCAGCAGCTTAGGTGGCTCGGGGGACGAGCAGTACTTC. It specifies CASSLGGSGDEQYF.

This clone was recorded at least ten times. The J gene is TRBJ2-3, the V gene TRBV2; 11 bases map to TRBD2. V was pared by 4 bases and J by 4 bases, with 4 bases of the junction left unmatched. There are 15 residues in the CDR3. Germline CDR1 is SNHLY and CDR2 is FYNNEI. The CDR3 spells CASSVLAGVADTQYF. CDR3 DNA sequence: TGTGCCAGCAGTGTACTAGCGGGAGTAGCAGATACGCAGTATTTT.

This clone was detected many times. The chain combines TRBV11-1 with TRBJ1-1; maybe TRBD1 (6 bases). V lost 5 bases, J lost 1 base, and 14 bases lay in between. Germline V gene lookup returns CDR1 SGHAT and CDR2 FQDESV (reference sequence). The CDR3 spans 15 residues. In DNA form, the CDR3 reads TGTGCCAGCAGCCCGCCCGGGACACCGAACACTGAAGCTTTCTTT. Protein sequence: CASSPPGTPNTEAFF.

This clone turned up a few times. The rearrangement joins TRBV5-1 to TRBJ2-5, with D maybe TRBD2 (5 bases). The DNA end lines up better with TRBJ2-7; the J call may be wrong. This CDR3 is built from 14 residues. Germline CDR1 and CDR2: SGHRS and YFSETQ. CDR3: CASSLMGSSYEQYF. For the CDR3, the DNA is TGCGCCAGCAGCTTGATGGGGAGCTCCTACGAGCAGTACTTC.

The J gene is TRBJ2-3, the V gene TRBV28, with D maybe TRBD2 (7 bases). Germline loops: CDR1 MDHEN, CDR2 SYDVKM. V lost 8 bases to trimming and J lost 1 base, with 19 bases between them. The CDR3 runs to 16 residues. In DNA form, the CDR3 reads TGTGCCAGCGCAGGGAGGGGGGAGGGACGCACAGATACGCAGTATTTT. It codes for CASAGRGEGRTDTQYF.

This clone showed up many times. The chain has TRBV5-6 and TRBJ1-2; tentatively, D is TRBD1 (5 bases). V lost 4 bases, J lost 4 bases, and 17 bases lay in between. This CDR3 has 15 residues. Germline assignment: CDR1 SGHDT and CDR2 YYEEEE. The DNA for the CDR3 is TGTGCCAGCAGCCCCTCCATGGGGCCGACCTATGGCTACACCTTC. It is translated as CASSPSMGPTYGYTF.

The table lists this clone with a few counts. Only one base separates this from a far larger clonotype, so it likely reflects a read error. The conserved closing phenylalanine or tryptophan is absent in this CDR3, likely reflecting a read error. The rearrangement joins TRBV2 to TRBJ2-3, with TRBD2 matching over 11 bases. With 6 bases clipped from V and 0 bases from J, the junction kept 11 bases outside the gene matches. The CDR3 spans 18 residues. Germline values: CDR1 SNHLY, CDR2 FYNNEI. The CDR3 protein is CASRRGTGTSGSTDTQYL. In nucleotides, the CDR3 is TGTGCCAGCAGGAGGGGGACCGGGACTAGCGGAAGCACAGATACGCAGTATCTT.

This clone occurred many times. At one of its ends the junction is not consistent with the germline gene, which may arise from a read error. The V gene is TRBV15, the J gene TRBJ2-1; 8 bases align to TRBD2. The CDR3 totals 16 residues. The germline V gene has CDR1 LNHNV and CDR2 YYDKDF (reference sequence). The CDR3 DNA is TGTGCCACCAGCAGAGGAGCGGGAGCCTCCCACAATGAGCAGTTCTTC. Amino acid sequence: CATSRGAGASHNEQFF.

This clone was recorded at least ten times. The CDR3 spells CASSPSLAGGPKGTGELFF. CDR3 sequence (DNA): TGTGCCAGCAGCCCTTCATTAGCGGGAGGGCCAAAAGGAACCGGGGAGCTGTTTTTT. V is TRBV7-3 and J is TRBJ2-2, with 11 bases lining up with TRBD2. V shed 5 bases and J 5 bases; nucleotides not matched to a gene: 16. This CDR3 is built from 19 residues. CDR1 is SGHTA and CDR2 is FQGTGA in the germline V gene.